These T cell receptor beta chains were read from a single sample in a study of OX40 agonist ivuxolimab in advanced cancers. The data were produced by immunoSEQ multiplex PCR, yet TCRdb's version contains in-frame clones alone and is incomplete. The table includes 80,000 to 95,000 clones, 80% to 90% detected once. The sample in question was CD4+ or CD8+ T cells sorted from blood, obtained in a trial of the OX40 agonist ivuxolimab. The receptors were sampled from an adult with an advanced solid tumor such as melanoma, head and neck, liver or kidney cancer. The CDR3 runs from the conserved cysteine through the conserved F or W. D genes are given only for firm matches. Where a row states a size, it is once, few, many or the class of an expanded clone; other rows omit it.

.	TRBV6-5	15	TRBJ2-1	TRBD1	CASRPPGQTYNEQFF	TGTGCCAGCAGACCCCCGGGACAGACATACAATGAGCAGTTCTTC
.	TRBV5-1	13	TRBJ2-7	.	CASSLAMYYEQYF	TGCGCCAGCAGCTTGGCCATGTACTACGAGCAGTACTTC
.	TRBV2	15	TRBJ2-3	TRBD2	CASSVSGTHTDTQYF	TGTGCCAGCAGTGTAAGCGGGACTCACACAGATACGCAGTATTTT
.	TRBV7-5	20	TRBJ2-7	.	CVRSTRLAGGLDSEFYEQYF	TGTGTCAGAAGCACGCGTTTGGCGGGGGGCCTCGATTCCGAGTTCTACGAGCAGTACTTC
.	TRBV4-2	14	TRBJ2-1	.	CASWGGGPYNEQFF	TGTGCCAGCTGGGGTGGGGGACCCTACAATGAGCAGTTCTTC
.	TRBV7-9	12	TRBJ2-4	.	CASSAGENIQYF	TGTGCCAGCAGCGCAGGCGAAAACATTCAGTACTTC
.	TRBV5-1	15	TRBJ2-5	.	CASSLEGVNQETQYF	TGCGCCAGCAGCTTGGAGGGGGTGAATCAAGAGACCCAGTACTTC
.	TRBV2	15	TRBJ2-2	TRBD1	CASRRSEGAAGELFF	TGTGCCAGCAGGCGGTCCGAGGGGGCGGCCGGGGAGCTGTTTTTT
.	TRBV6-1	16	TRBJ1-1	.	CASSEVGGTLNTEAFF	TGTGCCAGCAGTGAAGTGGGAGGCACGCTGAACACTGAAGCTTTCTTT
.	TRBV30	14	TRBJ2-7	TRBD1	CAWTPGTGTHEQYF	TGTGCCTGGACCCCCGGGACAGGGACACACGAGCAGTACTTC
.	TRBV18	14	TRBJ2-2	.	CASSPLSNTGELFF	TGTGCCAGCTCACCACTCTCGAACACCGGGGAGCTGTTTTTT
.	TRBV18	15	TRBJ1-5	.	CASSLQGGGNQPQHF	TGTGCCAGCTCACTACAGGGTGGGGGCAATCAGCCCCAGCATTTT
.	TRBV5-6	16	TRBJ2-7	.	CASSLARRVRVIEQYF	TGTGCCAGCAGCTTGGCCCGAAGGGTGAGGGTTATCGAGCAGTACTTC
.	TRBV5-4	15	TRBJ2-7	.	CASSLSAGTDYEQYF	TGTGCCAGCAGCTTGTCCGCGGGGACAGACTACGAGCAGTACTTC
.	TRBV5-1	12	TRBJ2-7	.	CASSLASSEQYF	TGCGCCAGCAGCTTGGCGAGCTCCGAGCAGTACTTC
.	TRBV14	13	TRBJ2-7	.	CASSLDVGLEQYF	TGTGCCAGCAGCCTTGACGTCGGGCTGGAGCAGTACTTC
.	TRBV11-3	15	TRBJ2-3	.	CASSSDGGSTDTQYF	TGTGCCAGCAGCTCCGACGGCGGGAGCACAGATACGCAGTATTTT
once	TRBV6-1	14	TRBJ1-1	TRBD1	CASSQTGTNTEAFF	TGTGCCAGCAGCCAGACAGGGACGAACACTGAAGCTTTCTTT